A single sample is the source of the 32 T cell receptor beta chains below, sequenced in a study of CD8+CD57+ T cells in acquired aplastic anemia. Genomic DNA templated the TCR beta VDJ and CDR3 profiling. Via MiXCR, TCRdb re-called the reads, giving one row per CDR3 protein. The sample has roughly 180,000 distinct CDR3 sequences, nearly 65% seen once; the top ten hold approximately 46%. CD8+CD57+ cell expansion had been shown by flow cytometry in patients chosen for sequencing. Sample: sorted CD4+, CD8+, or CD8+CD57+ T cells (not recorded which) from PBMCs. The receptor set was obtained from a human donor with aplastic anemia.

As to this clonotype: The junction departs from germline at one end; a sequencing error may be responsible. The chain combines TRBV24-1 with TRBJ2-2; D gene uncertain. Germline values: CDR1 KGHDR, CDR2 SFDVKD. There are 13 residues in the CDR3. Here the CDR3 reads CATSDLYTGELFF. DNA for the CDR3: TGTGCCACTAGTGATTTATACACCGGGGAGCTGTTTTTT.

The CDR3 bases are TGTGCCAGCAGTACTAGCGGAGGTAATGAGCAGTTCTTC. Translation: CASSTSGGNEQFF. The gene calls are TRBV7-2 and TRBJ2-1; 8 bases match TRBD2. Germline lookup yields CDR1 SGHTA and CDR2 FQGNSA. V lost 6 bases to trimming and J lost 7 bases; unmatched junction nucleotides: 5. CDR3 length equals 13 residues.

DNA for the CDR3: TGTGCCATCACGGACTCTGGGGCCAACGTCCTGACTTTC. Protein: CAITDSGANVLTF. The chain uses TRBV10-3 and TRBJ2-6; D gene unclear. The CDR3 sequence is 13 residues long. V was shortened by 7 bases and J by 0 bases, with 4 bases between the two germline ends. CDR1 is ENHRY, CDR2 SYGVKD, per germline.

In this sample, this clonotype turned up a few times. CDR3 residues: CSVAAGGGYTF. Written as DNA, the CDR3 is TGCAGCGTTGCGGCAGGGGGAGGCTACACCTTC. The gene calls are TRBV29-1 and TRBJ1-2; TRBD1 matches at 7 bases. J lost 8 bases, V lost 4 bases, and 4 bases had no gene match. The CDR3 spans 11 residues. Germline-derived CDR1 and CDR2 are SQVTM and ANQGSEA.

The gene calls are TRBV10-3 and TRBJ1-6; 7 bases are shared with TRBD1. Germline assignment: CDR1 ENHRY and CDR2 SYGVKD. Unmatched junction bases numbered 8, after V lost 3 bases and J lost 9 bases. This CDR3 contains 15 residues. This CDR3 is CAISDTQGLGSPLHF. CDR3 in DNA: TGTGCCATCAGTGACACACAGGGGTTGGGTTCACCCCTCCACTTT.

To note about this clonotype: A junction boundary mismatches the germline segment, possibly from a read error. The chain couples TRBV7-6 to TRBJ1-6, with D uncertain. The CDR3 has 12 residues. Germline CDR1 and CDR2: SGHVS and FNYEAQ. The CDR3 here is CASSSFNSPLHF. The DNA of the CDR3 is TGTGCCAGCAGCTCCTTTAATTCACCCCTCCACTTT.

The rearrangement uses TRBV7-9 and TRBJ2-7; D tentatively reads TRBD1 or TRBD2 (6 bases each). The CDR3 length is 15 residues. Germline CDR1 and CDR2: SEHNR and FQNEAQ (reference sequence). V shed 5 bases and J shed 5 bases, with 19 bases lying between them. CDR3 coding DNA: TGTGCCAGCAGCCGGGGGCAGGGGTCACCCAACGAGCAGTACTTC. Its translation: CASSRGQGSPNEQYF. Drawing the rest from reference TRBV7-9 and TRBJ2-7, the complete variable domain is DTGVSQNPRHKITKRGQNVTFRCDPISEHNRLYWYRQTLGQGPEFLTYFQNEAQLEKSRLLSDRFSAERPKGSFSTLEIQRTEQGDSAMYLCASSRGQGSPNEQYFGPGTRLTVT.

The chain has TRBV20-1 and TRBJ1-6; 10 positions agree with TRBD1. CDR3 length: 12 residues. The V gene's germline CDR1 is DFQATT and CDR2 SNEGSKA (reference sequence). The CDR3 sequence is CSAHDRGQPLHF. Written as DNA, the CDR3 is TGCAGCGCTCACGACAGGGGGCAGCCCCTCCACTTT.

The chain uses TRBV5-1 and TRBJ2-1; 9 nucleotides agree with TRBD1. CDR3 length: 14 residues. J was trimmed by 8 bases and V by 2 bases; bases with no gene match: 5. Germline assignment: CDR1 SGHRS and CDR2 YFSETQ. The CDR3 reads CASSFGQGSDEQFF. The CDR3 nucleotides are TGCGCCAGCAGCTTCGGACAGGGGTCCGATGAGCAGTTCTTC.

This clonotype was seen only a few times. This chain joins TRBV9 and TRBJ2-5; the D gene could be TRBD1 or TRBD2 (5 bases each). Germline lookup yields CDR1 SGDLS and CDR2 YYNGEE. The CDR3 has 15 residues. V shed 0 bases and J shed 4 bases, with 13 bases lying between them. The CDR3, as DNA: TGTGCCAGCAGCGTAGACGAGGGGACGGTAGAGACCCAGTACTTC. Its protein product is CASSVDEGTVETQYF.

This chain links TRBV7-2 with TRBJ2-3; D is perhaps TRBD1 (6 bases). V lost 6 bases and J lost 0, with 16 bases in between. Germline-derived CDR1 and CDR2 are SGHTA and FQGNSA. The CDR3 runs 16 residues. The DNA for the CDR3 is TGTGCCAGCAGGCGACCGAGGACAGCTAGCACAGATACGCAGTATTTT. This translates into CASRRPRTASTDTQYF.

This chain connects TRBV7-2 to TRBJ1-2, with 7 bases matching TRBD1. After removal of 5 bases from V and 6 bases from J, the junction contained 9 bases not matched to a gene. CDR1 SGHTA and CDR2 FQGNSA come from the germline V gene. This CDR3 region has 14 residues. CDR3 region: CASSPWDSVNGYTF. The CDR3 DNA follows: TGTGCCAGCAGCCCCTGGGACAGCGTAAATGGCTACACCTTC.

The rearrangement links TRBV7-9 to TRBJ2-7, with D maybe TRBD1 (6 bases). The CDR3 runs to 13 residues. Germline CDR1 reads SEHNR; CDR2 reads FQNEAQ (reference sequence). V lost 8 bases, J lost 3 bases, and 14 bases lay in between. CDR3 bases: TGTGCCAGCGAAGGACAGACCAGCTACGAGCAGTACTTC. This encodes CASEGQTSYEQYF. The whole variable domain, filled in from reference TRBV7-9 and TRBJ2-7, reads DTGVSQNPRHKITKRGQNVTFRCDPISEHNRLYWYRQTLGQGPEFLTYFQNEAQLEKSRLLSDRFSAERPKGSFSTLEIQRTEQGDSAMYLCASEGQTSYEQYFGPGTRLTVT.

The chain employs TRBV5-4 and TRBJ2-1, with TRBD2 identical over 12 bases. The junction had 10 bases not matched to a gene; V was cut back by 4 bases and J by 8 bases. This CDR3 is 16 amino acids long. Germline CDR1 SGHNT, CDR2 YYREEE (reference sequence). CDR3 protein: CASSGLAGGPRYEQFF. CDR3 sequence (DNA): TGTGCCAGCAGCGGGCTAGCGGGAGGGCCTCGCTATGAGCAGTTCTTC.

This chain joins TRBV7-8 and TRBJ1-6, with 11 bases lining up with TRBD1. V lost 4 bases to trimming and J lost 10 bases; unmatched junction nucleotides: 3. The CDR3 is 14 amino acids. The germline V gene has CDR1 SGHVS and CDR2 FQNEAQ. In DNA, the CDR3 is TGTGCCAGCAGCTCGGGACAGGGGGAATCACCCCTCCACTTT. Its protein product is CASSSGQGESPLHF. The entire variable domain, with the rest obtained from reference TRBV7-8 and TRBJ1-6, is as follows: GAGVSQSPRYKVAKRGQDVALRCDPISGHVSLFWYQQALGQGPEFLTYFQNEAQLDKSGLPSDRFFAERPEGSVSTLKIQRTQQEDSAVYLCASSSGQGESPLHFGNGTRLTVT.

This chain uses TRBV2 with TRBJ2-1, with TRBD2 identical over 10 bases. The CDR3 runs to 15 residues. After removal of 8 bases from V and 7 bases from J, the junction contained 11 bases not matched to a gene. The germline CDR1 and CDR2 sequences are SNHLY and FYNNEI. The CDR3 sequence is CASPPVALAGNEQFF. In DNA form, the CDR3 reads TGTGCCAGCCCCCCGGTGGCACTAGCGGGGAATGAGCAGTTCTTC.

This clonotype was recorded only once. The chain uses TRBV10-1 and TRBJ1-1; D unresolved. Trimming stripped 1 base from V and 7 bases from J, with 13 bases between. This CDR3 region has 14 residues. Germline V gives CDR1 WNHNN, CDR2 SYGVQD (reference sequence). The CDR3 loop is CASSELQTGYEAFF. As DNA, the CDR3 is TGCGCCAGCAGTGAGTTACAGACTGGGTATGAAGCTTTCTTT.

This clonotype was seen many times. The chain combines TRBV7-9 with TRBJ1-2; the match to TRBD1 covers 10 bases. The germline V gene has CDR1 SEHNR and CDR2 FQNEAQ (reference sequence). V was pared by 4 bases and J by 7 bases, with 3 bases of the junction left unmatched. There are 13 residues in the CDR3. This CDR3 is CASSSGQGGGYTF. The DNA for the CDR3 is TGTGCCAGCAGCTCAGGACAGGGGGGTGGCTACACCTTC.

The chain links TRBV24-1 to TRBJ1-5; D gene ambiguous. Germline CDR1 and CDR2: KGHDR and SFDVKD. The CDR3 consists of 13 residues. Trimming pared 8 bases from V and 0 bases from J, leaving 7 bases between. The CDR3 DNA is TGTGCCACCAACCCACCTAGCAATCAGCCCCAGCATTTT. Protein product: CATNPPSNQPQHF.

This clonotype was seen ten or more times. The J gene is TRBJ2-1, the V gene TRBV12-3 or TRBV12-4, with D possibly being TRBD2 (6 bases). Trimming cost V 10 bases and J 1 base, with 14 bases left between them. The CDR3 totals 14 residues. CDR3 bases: TGTGCCACCAGCCGGGACTCATCCTACAATGAGCAGTTCTTC. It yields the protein CATSRDSSYNEQFF.

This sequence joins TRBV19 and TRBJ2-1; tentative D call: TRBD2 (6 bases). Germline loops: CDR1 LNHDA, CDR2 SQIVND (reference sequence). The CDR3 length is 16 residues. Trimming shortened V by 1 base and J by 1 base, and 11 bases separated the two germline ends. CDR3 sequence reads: CASSIAGSGSYNEQFF. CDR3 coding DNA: TGTGCCAGTAGTATAGCGGGAAGCGGGTCCTACAATGAGCAGTTCTTC.

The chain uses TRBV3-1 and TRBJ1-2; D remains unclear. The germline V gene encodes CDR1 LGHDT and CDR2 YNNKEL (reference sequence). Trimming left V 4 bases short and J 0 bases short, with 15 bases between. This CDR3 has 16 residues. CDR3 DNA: TGTGCCAGCAGCCTCGAGACAAGTTATACTAACTATGGCTACACCTTC. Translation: CASSLETSYTNYGYTF.

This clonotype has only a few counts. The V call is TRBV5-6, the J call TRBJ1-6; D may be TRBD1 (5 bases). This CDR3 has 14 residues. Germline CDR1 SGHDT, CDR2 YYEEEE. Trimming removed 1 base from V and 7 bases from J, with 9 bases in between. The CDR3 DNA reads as TGTGCCAGCAGCTTGTCAGGGCTGAATTCACCCCTCCACTTT. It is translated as CASSLSGLNSPLHF.

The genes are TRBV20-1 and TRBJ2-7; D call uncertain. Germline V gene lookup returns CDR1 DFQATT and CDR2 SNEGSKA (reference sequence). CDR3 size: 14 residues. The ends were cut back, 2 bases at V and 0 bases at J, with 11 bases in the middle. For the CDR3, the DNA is TGCAGTGCTAGATTTAACGGAGACTCCTACGAGCAGTACTTC. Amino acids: CSARFNGDSYEQYF.

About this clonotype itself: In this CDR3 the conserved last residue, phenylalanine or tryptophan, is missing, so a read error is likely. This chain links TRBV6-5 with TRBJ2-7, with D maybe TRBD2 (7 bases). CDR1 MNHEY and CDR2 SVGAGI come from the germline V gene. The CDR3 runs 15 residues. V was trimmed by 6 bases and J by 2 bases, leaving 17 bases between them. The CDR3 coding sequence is TGTGCCAGCAGCCCCGATGCGGGGGCGCCCTACGAGCAGTACTCC. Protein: CASSPDAGAPYEQYS.

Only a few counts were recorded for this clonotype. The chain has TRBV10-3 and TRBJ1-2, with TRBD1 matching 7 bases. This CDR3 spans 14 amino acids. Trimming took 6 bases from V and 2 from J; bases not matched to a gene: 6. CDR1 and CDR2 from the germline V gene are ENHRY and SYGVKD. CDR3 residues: CAIRPTGRNYGYTF. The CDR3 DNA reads TGTGCCATCAGGCCGACAGGGAGAAACTATGGCTACACCTTC.

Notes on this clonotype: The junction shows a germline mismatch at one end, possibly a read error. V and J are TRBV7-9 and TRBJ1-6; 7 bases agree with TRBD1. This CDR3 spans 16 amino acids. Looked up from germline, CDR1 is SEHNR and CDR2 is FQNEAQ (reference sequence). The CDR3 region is CAISHGEGARNSPLHF. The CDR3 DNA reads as TGTGCCATCAGCCACGGAGAGGGGGCGCGTAATTCACCCCTCCACTTT. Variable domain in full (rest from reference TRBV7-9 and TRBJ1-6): DTGVSQNPRHKITKRGQNVTFRCDPISEHNRLYWYRQTLGQGPEFLTYFQNEAQLEKSRLLSDRFSAERPKGSFSTLEIQRTEQGDSAMYLCAISHGEGARNSPLHFGNGTRLTVT.

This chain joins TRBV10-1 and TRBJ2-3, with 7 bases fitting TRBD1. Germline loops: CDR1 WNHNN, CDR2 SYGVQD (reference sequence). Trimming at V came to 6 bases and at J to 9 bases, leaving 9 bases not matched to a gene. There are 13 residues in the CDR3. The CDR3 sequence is CASSPETGSTQYF. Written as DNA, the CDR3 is TGCGCCAGCAGCCCAGAGACAGGGTCGACGCAGTATTTT.

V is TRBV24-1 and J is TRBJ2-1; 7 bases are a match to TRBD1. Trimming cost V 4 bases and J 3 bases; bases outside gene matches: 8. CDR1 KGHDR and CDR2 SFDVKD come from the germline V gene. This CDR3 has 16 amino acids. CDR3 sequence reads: CATSDSGTEHYNEQFF. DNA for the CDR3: TGTGCCACCAGTGACTCTGGGACAGAACACTACAATGAGCAGTTCTTC.

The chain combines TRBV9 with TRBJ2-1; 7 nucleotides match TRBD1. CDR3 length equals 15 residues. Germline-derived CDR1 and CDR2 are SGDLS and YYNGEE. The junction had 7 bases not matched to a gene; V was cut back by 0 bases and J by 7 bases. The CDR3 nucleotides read TGTGCCAGCAGCGTAGGAGAGGGGGCGATGAATGAGCAGTTCTTC. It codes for CASSVGEGAMNEQFF. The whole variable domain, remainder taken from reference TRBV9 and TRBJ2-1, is DSGVTQTPKHLITATGQRVTLRCSPRSGDLSVYWYQQSLDQGLQFLIQYYNGEERAKGNILERFSAQQFPDLHSELNLSSLELGDSALYFCASSVGEGAMNEQFFGPGTRLTVL.

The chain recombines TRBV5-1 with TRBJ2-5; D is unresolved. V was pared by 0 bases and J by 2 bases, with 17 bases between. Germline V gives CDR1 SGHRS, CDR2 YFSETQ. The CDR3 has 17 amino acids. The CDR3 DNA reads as TGCGCCAGCAGCTTGGTGGCCTCCCGCCAACTACAAGAGACCCAGTACTTC. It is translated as CASSLVASRQLQETQYF.

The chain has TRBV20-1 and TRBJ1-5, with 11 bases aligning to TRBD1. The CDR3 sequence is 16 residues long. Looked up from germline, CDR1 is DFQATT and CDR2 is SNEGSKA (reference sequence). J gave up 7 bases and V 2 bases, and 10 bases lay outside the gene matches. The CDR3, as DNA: TGCAGTGCTAGAAAACCCGGGACAGGGGGGAAGCAGCCCCAGCATTTT. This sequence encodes CSARKPGTGGKQPQHF.